The following is a T cell receptor (beta chain) sequence with its context. The sample is drawn from a study of blood T cell repertoires in COVID-19. Study details: Samples representing acute and convalescent COVID-19 were sourced from the United States, Italy and Spain. PBMCs, B-cell-depleted T cells, or T cells provided the cDNA or gDNA that made up the material.

The CDR3 contains 18 residues. Trimming took 5 bases from V and 6 from J, leaving 23 bases between them. CDR1 is SEHNR and CDR2 is FQNEAQ in the germline V gene (reference sequence). Per the authors' pipeline: Nucleated cell counts were estimated from reference gene primer amplification. Repertoires were generated with immunoSEQ multiplex PCR, while TCRdb's copy carries only in-frame clones and drops some. The DNA was the basis for D and trimming; V, J and clone size are from that table. The sample shows around 100,000 clones, under 90% of them seen only once. The chain combines TRBV7-9 with TRBJ1-6; a weak D match, TRBD1 (6 bases). Sequenced: peripheral blood. This TCR derives from a human donor in a cohort sampled during active COVID-19. The CDR3 region is CASSPLGDIVSFNSPLHF. For the CDR3, the DNA is TGTGCCAGCAGCCCCCTAGGGGACATCGTAAGTTTTAATTCACCCCTCCACTTT.